This entry concerns a single T cell receptor beta chain. TCRdb's copy holds only in-frame clones and misses some; the assay was immunoSEQ multiplex PCR. The sample yields over 200,000 clones, approximately 89% seen once. The CDR3 sequence is 14 residues long. With 8 bases clipped from V and 1 base from J, the junction kept 7 bases outside the gene matches. Germline CDR1 MNHEY, CDR2 SMNVEV (reference sequence). The data stem from a study of blood T cell repertoires in COVID-19. Sequencing was carried out using PBMCs or T cells enriched from blood (not recorded which). This receptor was obtained from a woman aged 25 to 45 who had been exposed to COVID-19. The V call is TRBV27, the J call TRBJ1-1; 7 bases agree with TRBD1. This CDR3 is CASRIQGENTEAFF. As DNA, the CDR3 is TGTGCCAGCCGAATTCAGGGGGAGAACACTGAAGCTTTCTTT.